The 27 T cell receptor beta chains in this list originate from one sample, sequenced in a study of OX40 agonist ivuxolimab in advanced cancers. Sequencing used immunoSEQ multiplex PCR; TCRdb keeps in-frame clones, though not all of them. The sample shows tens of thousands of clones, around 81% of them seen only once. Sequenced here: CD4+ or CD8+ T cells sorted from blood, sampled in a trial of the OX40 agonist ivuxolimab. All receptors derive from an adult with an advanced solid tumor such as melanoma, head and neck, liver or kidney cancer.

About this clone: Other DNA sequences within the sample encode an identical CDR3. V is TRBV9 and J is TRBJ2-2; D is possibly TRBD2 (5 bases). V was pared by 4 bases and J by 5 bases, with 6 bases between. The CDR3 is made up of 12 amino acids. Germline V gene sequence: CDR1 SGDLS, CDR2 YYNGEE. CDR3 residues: CASSRGTGELFF. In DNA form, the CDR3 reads TGTGCCAGCAGCCGGGGTACCGGGGAGCTGTTTTTT.

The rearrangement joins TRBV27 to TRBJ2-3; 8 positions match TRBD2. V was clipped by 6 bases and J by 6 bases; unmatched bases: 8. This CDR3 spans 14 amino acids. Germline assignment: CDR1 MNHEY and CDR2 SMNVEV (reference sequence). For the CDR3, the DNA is TGTGCCAGCAGCCCCGGACTAGCCCTTGATACGCAGTATTTT. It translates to CASSPGLALDTQYF.

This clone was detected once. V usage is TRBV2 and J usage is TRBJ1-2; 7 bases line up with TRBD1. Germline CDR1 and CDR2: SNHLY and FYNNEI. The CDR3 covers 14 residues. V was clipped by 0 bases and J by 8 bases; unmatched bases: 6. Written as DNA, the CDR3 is TGTGCCAGCAGTGAAGCAATCCACAGGGGAGGCTACACCTTC. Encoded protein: CASSEAIHRGGYTF.

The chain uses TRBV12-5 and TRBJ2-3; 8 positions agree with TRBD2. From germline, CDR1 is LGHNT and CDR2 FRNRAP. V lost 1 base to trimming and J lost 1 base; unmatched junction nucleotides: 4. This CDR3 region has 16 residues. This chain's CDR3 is CASGLGASGRTDTQYF. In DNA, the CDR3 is TGTGCTAGTGGTTTGGGAGCTAGCGGGCGCACAGATACGCAGTATTTT.

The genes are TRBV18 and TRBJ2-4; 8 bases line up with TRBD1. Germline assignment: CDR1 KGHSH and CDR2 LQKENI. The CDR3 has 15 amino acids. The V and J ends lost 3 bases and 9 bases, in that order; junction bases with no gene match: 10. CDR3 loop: CASSPGTGSGTIQYF. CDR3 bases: TGTGCCAGCTCACCCGGGACAGGTTCCGGGACCATTCAGTACTTC.

The CDR3 DNA follows: TGTGCCAGCAGTTTACTGGGAGGAAATGAGCAGTTCTTC. Its translation: CASSLLGGNEQFF. The V gene is TRBV28, the J gene TRBJ2-1, with D perhaps TRBD2 (6 bases). The CDR3 is made up of 13 amino acids. V lost 2 bases and J 7 bases, leaving 9 bases between the germline ends. Per germline, CDR1 MDHEN and CDR2 SYDVKM. Together with reference TRBV28 and TRBJ2-1, the CDR3 gives the full variable domain: DVKVTQSSRYLVKRTGEKVFLECVQDMDHENMFWYRQDPGLGLRLIYFSYDVKMKEKGDIPEGYSVSREKKERFSLILESASTNQTSMYLCASSLLGGNEQFFGPGTRLTVL.

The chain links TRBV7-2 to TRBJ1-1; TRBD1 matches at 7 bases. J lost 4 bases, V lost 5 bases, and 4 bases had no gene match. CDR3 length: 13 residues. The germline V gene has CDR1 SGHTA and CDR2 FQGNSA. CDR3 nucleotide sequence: TGTGCCAGCAGCAGACGACAGGGCACTGAAGCTTTCTTT. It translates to CASSRRQGTEAFF.

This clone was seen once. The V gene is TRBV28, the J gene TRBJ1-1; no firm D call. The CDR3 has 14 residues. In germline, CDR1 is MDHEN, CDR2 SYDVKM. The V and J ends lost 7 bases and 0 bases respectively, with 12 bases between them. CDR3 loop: CASNPPSLNTEAFF. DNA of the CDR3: TGTGCCAGCAACCCCCCAAGCCTGAACACTGAAGCTTTCTTT.

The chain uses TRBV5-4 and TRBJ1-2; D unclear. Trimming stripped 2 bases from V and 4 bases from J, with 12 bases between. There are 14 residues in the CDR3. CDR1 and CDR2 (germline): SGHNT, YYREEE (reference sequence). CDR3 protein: CASSFSGFGYGYTF. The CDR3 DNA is TGTGCCAGCAGCTTCAGTGGATTTGGCTATGGCTACACCTTC.

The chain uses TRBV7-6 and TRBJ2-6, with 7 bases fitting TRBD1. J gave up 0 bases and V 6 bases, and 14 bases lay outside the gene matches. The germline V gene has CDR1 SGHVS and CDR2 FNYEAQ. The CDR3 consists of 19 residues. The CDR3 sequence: CASRTKLRQGISGANVLTF. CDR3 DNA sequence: TGTGCCAGCAGGACAAAATTACGACAGGGCATCTCTGGGGCCAACGTCCTGACTTTC.

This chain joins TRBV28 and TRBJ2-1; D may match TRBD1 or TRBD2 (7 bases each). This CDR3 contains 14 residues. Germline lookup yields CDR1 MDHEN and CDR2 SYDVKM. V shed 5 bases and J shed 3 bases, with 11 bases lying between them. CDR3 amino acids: CASSAGGGYNEQFF. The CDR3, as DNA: TGTGCCAGCAGTGCAGGGGGGGGCTACAATGAGCAGTTCTTC.

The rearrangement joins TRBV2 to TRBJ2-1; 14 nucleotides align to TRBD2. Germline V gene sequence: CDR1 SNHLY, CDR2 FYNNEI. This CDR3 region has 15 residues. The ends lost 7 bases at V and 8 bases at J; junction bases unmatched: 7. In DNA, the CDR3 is TGTGCCAGCACCCCGGGACTAGCGGGAGTGGATGAGCAGTTCTTC. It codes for CASTPGLAGVDEQFF. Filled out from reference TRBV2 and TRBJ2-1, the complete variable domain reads EPEVTQTPSHQVTQMGQEVILRCVPISNHLYFYWYRQILGQKVEFLVSFYNNEISEKSEIFDDQFSVERPDGSNFTLKIRSTKLEDSAMYFCASTPGLAGVDEQFFGPGTRLTVL.

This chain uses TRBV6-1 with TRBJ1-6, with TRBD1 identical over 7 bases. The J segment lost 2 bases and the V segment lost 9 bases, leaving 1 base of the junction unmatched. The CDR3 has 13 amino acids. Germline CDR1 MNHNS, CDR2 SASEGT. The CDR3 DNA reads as TGTGCCAGTGACAGGGCCTATAATTCACCCCTCCACTTT. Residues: CASDRAYNSPLHF.

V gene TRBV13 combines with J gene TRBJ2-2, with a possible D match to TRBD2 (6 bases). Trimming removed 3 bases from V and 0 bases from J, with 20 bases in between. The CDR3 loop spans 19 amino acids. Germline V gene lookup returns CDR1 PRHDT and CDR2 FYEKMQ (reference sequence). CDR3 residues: CASSFGDLGLIANTGELFF. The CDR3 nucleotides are TGTGCCAGCAGCTTCGGGGACTTGGGGCTAATCGCGAACACCGGGGAGCTGTTTTTT.

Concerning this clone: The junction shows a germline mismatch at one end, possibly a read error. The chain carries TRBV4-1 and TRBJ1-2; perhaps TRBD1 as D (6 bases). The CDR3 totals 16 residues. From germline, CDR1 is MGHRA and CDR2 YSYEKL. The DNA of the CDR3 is TGTGCCAGCAGCCATGCCGGGGAGGGGGCTAACTATGGCTACACCTTC. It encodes CASSHAGEGANYGYTF.

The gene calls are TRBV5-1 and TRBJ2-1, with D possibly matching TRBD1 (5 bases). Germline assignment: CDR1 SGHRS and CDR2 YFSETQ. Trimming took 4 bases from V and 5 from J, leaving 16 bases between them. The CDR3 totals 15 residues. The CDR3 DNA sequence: TGCGCCAGCAGCGTTCAGGGCCAGACCGACAATGAGCAGTTCTTC. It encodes CASSVQGQTDNEQFF.

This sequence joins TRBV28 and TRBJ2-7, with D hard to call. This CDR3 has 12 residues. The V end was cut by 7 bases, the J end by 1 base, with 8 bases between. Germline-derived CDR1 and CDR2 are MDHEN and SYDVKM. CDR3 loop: CASKGRSYEQYF. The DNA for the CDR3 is TGTGCCAGCAAGGGCCGGTCCTACGAGCAGTACTTC. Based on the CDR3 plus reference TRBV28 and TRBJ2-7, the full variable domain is DVKVTQSSRYLVKRTGEKVFLECVQDMDHENMFWYRQDPGLGLRLIYFSYDVKMKEKGDIPEGYSVSREKKERFSLILESASTNQTSMYLCASKGRSYEQYFGPGTRLTVT.

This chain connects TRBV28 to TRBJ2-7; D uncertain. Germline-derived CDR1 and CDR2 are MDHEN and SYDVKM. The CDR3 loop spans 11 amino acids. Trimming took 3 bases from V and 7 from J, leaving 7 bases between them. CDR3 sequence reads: CASSFLLEQYF. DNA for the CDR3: TGTGCCAGCAGTTTTCTCCTGGAGCAGTACTTC.

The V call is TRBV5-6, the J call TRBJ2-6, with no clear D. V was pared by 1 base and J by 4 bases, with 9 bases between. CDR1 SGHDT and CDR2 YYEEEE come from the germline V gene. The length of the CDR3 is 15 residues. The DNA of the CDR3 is TGTGCCAGCAGCTTGTCGGAGTCCGGGGCCAACGTCCTGACTTTC. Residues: CASSLSESGANVLTF.

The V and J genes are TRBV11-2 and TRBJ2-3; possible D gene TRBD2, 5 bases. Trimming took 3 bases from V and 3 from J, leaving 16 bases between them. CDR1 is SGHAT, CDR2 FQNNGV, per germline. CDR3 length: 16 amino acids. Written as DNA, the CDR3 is TGTGCCAGCAGCTTTGGGAACAGTGGAGGAACAGATACGCAGTATTTT. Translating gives CASSFGNSGGTDTQYF.

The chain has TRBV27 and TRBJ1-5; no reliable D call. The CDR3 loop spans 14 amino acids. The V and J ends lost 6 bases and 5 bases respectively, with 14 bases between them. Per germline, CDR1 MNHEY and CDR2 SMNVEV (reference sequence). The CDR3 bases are TGTGCCAGCAGCCCTCGGGCGACATATCAGCCCCAGCATTTT. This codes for CASSPRATYQPQHF.

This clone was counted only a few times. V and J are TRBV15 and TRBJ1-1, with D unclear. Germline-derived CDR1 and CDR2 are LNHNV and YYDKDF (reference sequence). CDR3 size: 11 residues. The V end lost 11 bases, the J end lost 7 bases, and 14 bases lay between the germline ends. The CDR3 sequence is CASREGFEAFF. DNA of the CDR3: TGTGCCTCCCGGGAGGGATTTGAAGCTTTCTTT.

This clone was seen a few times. DNA for the CDR3: TGTGCCAGTAGTGGGACAGCATTTTCACCCCTCCACTTT. Its protein is CASSGTAFSPLHF. The chain links TRBV19 to TRBJ1-6, with 7 bases aligning to TRBD1. The CDR3 has 13 amino acids. Per germline, CDR1 LNHDA and CDR2 SQIVND (reference sequence). J was trimmed by 9 bases and V by 5 bases; bases with no gene match: 4.

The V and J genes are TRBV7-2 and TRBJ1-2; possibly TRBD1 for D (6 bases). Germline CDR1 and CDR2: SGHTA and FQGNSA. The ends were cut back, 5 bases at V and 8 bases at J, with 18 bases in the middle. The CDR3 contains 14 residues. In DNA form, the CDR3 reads TGTGCCAGCAGCCCAGAGGCCAGGGGCGGGGGCTACACCTTC. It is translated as CASSPEARGGGYTF.

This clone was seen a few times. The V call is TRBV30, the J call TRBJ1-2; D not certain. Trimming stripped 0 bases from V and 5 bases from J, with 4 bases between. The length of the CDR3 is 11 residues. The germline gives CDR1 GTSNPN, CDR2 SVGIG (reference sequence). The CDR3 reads CAWSVRYGYTF. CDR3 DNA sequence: TGTGCCTGGAGTGTACGATATGGCTACACCTTC.

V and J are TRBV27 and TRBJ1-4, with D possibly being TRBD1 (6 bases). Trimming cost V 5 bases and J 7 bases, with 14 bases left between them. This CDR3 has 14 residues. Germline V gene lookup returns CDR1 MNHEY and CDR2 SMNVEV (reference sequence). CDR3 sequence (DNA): TGTGCCAGCAGTCCGGGTACAGGGCTTGAAAAACTGTTTTTT. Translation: CASSPGTGLEKLFF.

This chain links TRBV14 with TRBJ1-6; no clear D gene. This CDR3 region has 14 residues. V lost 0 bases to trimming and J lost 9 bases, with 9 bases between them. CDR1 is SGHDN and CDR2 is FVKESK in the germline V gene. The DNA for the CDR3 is TGTGCCAGCAGCCAAGAACGTCTGGCTTCACCCCTCCACTTT. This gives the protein CASSQERLASPLHF.